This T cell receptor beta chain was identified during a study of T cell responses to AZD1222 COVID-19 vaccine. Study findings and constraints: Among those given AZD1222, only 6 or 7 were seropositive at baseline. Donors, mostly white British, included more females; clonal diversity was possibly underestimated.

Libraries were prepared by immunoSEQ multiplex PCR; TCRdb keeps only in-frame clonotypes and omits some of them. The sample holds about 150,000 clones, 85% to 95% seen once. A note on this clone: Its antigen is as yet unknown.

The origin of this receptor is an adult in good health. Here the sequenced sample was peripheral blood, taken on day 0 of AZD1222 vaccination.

CDR3 in amino acids: CASSLLSSGREVEQFF. The DNA for the CDR3 is TGTGCCAGCAGCCTCCTATCTAGCGGGAGAGAGGTTGAGCAGTTCTTC. The chain carries TRBV16 and TRBJ2-1, with TRBD2 identical over 10 bases. The V segment lost 4 bases and the J segment 9 bases; nucleotides outside the gene matches: 12. The CDR3 extends over 16 amino acids. In germline, CDR1 is KGHSY, CDR2 FQNENV.